This T cell receptor (beta chain) comes out of a study of blood T cell repertoires in COVID-19. As for the study in general: COVID-19 samples from acute and convalescent phases originated in the United States, Italy and Spain.

Using immunoSEQ multiplex PCR, the repertoire was profiled, and TCRdb retains in-frame clones only, with some absent. The table records 300,000 to 400,000 clones, 87% of them present only once. There are a few counts of this clone. Trimming removed 4 bases from V and 3 bases from J; junction bases left unmatched: 5. The germline V gene has CDR1 MGHRA and CDR2 YSYEKL. The CDR3 contains 15 residues. Material for sequencing was peripheral blood. This chain joins TRBV4-1 and TRBJ2-7, with 11 positions matching TRBD2. The TCR was taken from a woman between 45 and 60 years old with COVID-19, enrolled during active disease. This CDR3 is CASSRGTSGNYEQYF. The CDR3 DNA reads TGCGCCAGCAGCCGAGGGACTAGCGGAAACTACGAGCAGTACTTC.